Below are 17 T cell receptor beta chains sequenced from a single sample in a study of blood T cell repertoires in COVID-19. The repertoire was sequenced with immunoSEQ multiplex PCR; TCRdb's copy has only in-frame clones and lacks some. The table lists hundreds of thousands of clones, around 90% of them singletons. Sequencing was done on a sample of PBMCs or T cells enriched from blood (not recorded which). These receptors were collected from a woman aged 40 to 50 with acute COVID-19.

The chain employs TRBV19 and TRBJ2-1, with 7 bases identical to TRBD2. Per the germline V gene, CDR1 is LNHDA and CDR2 is SQIVND (reference sequence). V was clipped by 4 bases and J by 2 bases; unmatched bases: 8. CDR3 length: 16 residues. The CDR3 reads CASSTGGEGTYNEQFF. CDR3 nucleotide sequence: TGTGCCAGTAGTACTGGCGGGGAGGGAACCTACAATGAGCAGTTCTTC.

The chain links TRBV6-1 to TRBJ1-4, with D perhaps matching TRBD1 (5 bases). CDR1 and CDR2 from the germline V gene are MNHNS and SASEGT. This CDR3 is 14 amino acids long. V lost 0 bases and J 11 bases, leaving 13 bases between the germline ends. The CDR3 nucleotides read TGTGCCAGCAGTGAAGCGCGCGGGGCGGGGAAACTGTTTTTT. Protein product: CASSEARGAGKLFF.

This rearrangement joins TRBV9 to TRBJ1-1; weak D call: TRBD1 (6 bases). Per germline, CDR1 SGDLS and CDR2 YYNGEE. V lost 2 bases to trimming and J lost 0 bases, with 8 bases between them. This CDR3 comprises 14 residues. The CDR3 DNA follows: TGTGCCAGCAGCGTCACAGGGTTGAACACTGAAGCTTTCTTT. Amino acid sequence: CASSVTGLNTEAFF.

The J gene is TRBJ1-1, the V gene TRBV10-1, with 9 bases matching TRBD1. This CDR3 spans 15 amino acids. The junction had 9 bases not matched to a gene; V was cut back by 7 bases and J by 3 bases. Germline-derived CDR1 and CDR2 are WNHNN and SYGVQD (reference sequence). This CDR3 is CASNGTGCCDTEAFF. The CDR3 nucleotides are TGCGCCAGCAACGGGACAGGGTGCTGCGACACTGAAGCTTTCTTT.

The count of this clone is one. The genes are TRBV27 and TRBJ2-5, with 11 bases lining up with TRBD2. V was clipped by 4 bases and J by 5 bases; unmatched bases: 6. The CDR3 extends over 15 amino acids. The V gene's germline CDR1 is MNHEY and CDR2 SMNVEV (reference sequence). The CDR3 loop is CASSSSGGPGETQYF. The CDR3 DNA sequence: TGTGCCAGCAGTTCTAGCGGGGGGCCGGGGGAGACCCAGTACTTC.

V is TRBV11-2 and J is TRBJ2-1, with 9 bases lining up with TRBD2. CDR3 length equals 16 residues. CDR1 and CDR2 from the germline V gene are SGHAT and FQNNGV. The junction had 5 bases not matched to a gene; V was cut back by 4 bases and J by 1 base. Written as DNA, the CDR3 is TGTGCCAGCAGCTCATGGACTAGCGAGTCCTACAATGAGCAGTTCTTC. Residues: CASSSWTSESYNEQFF.

The rearrangement uses TRBV12-3 or TRBV12-4 and TRBJ1-1; the D is unclear. The V end lost 3 bases, the J end lost 6 bases, and 8 bases lay between the germline ends. The CDR3 is 12 amino acids. The CDR3 region is CASSFRRSEAFF. The CDR3 DNA is TGTGCCAGCAGTTTTCGGAGGTCTGAAGCTTTCTTT.

V and J are TRBV5-8 and TRBJ1-4; tentative D call: TRBD1 (6 bases). This CDR3 has 17 amino acids. Germline CDR1 SGHTS, CDR2 YDEGEE. Deletions cut 4 bases from V and 0 bases from J, with 16 bases between. In nucleotides, the CDR3 is TGTGCCAGCAGCAGCGGACAGTCGGCTTCAACTAATGAAAAACTGTTTTTT. This gives the protein CASSSGQSASTNEKLFF.

V is TRBV5-8 and J is TRBJ2-3, with TRBD2 identical over 10 bases. The CDR3 has 15 residues. Germline-derived CDR1 and CDR2 are SGHTS and YDEGEE. J lost 2 bases, V lost 3 bases, and 3 bases had no gene match. CDR3: CASSSLAGDTDTQYF. DNA for the CDR3: TGTGCCAGCAGCTCCCTAGCGGGGGACACAGATACGCAGTATTTT.

The DNA for the CDR3 is TGTGCCAGTAGGAGGGACATCTCTGGAAACACCATATATTTT. Residues: CASRRDISGNTIYF. The chain links TRBV19 to TRBJ1-3; possibly TRBD1 for D (6 bases). Germline V gene sequence: CDR1 LNHDA, CDR2 SQIVND (reference sequence). The CDR3 consists of 14 residues. Between the trimmed V and J ends, which lost 6 bases and 0 bases, there was a span of 9 bases.

The genes are TRBV5-4 and TRBJ2-7; tentatively, D is TRBD2 (5 bases). CDR3 size: 15 residues. Trimming stripped 0 bases from V and 6 bases from J, with 16 bases between. The V gene's germline CDR1 is SGHNT and CDR2 YYREEE (reference sequence). Here the CDR3 reads CASSLGNGGTSEQYF. CDR3 bases: TGTGCCAGCAGCTTGGGTAACGGAGGCACTAGCGAGCAGTACTTC.

This chain connects TRBV5-6 to TRBJ2-7, with TRBD1 matching 12 bases. The CDR3 runs to 15 residues. Germline V gene lookup returns CDR1 SGHDT and CDR2 YYEEEE. The V and J ends lost 3 bases and 2 bases, in that order; junction bases with no gene match: 3. CDR3: CASSYGTGGPYEQYF. The DNA of the CDR3 is TGTGCCAGCAGCTACGGGACAGGGGGCCCCTACGAGCAGTACTTC.

The rearrangement joins TRBV5-1 to TRBJ1-3; a possible D gene is TRBD1 (5 bases). The germline gives CDR1 SGHRS, CDR2 YFSETQ. V lost 4 bases to trimming and J lost 0 bases, with 17 bases between them. CDR3 size: 17 residues. CDR3 amino acids: CASSPRDTRVSGNTIYF. CDR3 DNA: TGCGCCAGCAGCCCCAGGGATACAAGGGTCTCTGGAAACACCATATATTTT.

This chain links TRBV13 with TRBJ2-1, with 8 nucleotides matching TRBD2. Per germline, CDR1 PRHDT and CDR2 FYEKMQ (reference sequence). With V trimmed by 6 bases and J by 5 bases, 9 bases remained unmatched. There are 15 residues in the CDR3. CDR3 loop: CASRVGGGKNNEQFF. The CDR3 DNA is TGTGCCAGCAGAGTTGGCGGGGGGAAAAACAATGAGCAGTTCTTC.

The V gene is TRBV21-1, the J gene TRBJ1-2; the table calls TRBD1, which could not be checked here. TRBV21-1 represents a pseudogene. CDR3 length equals 14 residues. The CDR3 DNA reads TGTGCCAGCAGCAAGATTCGGGACAGCTATGGCTACACCTTC. It encodes CASSKIRDSYGYTF.

This clone was seen a single time. The chain has TRBV2 and TRBJ2-1; D uncertain. The germline V gene encodes CDR1 SNHLY and CDR2 FYNNEI. V was trimmed by 7 bases and J by 2 bases, leaving 9 bases between them. The CDR3 is 13 amino acids. The chain's CDR3 is CASIRRAYNEQFF. The CDR3, as DNA: TGTGCCAGCATCCGACGGGCCTACAATGAGCAGTTCTTC.

The chain carries TRBV5-6 and TRBJ2-7; tentative D call: TRBD1 (5 bases). Germline CDR1 reads SGHDT; CDR2 reads YYEEEE. V was clipped by 4 bases and J by 3 bases, with 11 bases between them. The CDR3 is 13 amino acids. CDR3 nucleotides: TGTGCCAGCAGCCCCGACAGAAACTACGAGCAGTACTTC. Translated, it gives CASSPDRNYEQYF.